A single sample is the source of the 19 T cell receptor beta chains below, sequenced in a study of STAT5B mutations in CD4+ large granular lymphocyte leukemia. The repertoire was sequenced with immunoSEQ multiplex PCR; TCRdb's copy has only in-frame clones and lacks some. The sample lists approximately 20,000 clones; about four fifths were seen once. Material: CD4+ T cells from blood buffy coats. The origin of the receptors is a human donor in good health.

The table lists this clone with a few counts. This CDR3 is also generated by other DNA sequences in the sample. The rearrangement uses TRBV2 and TRBJ2-1; the match to TRBD2 covers 12 bases. From germline, CDR1 is SNHLY and CDR2 FYNNEI. The CDR3 contains 14 residues. V was pared by 6 bases and J by 3 bases, with 0 bases of the junction left unmatched. CDR3 in DNA: TGTGCCAGCAGGGGACTAGCGGGCTACAATGAGCAGTTCTTC. Translating it yields CASRGLAGYNEQFF.

The rearrangement links TRBV5-4 to TRBJ1-2; D remains ambiguous. This CDR3 has 13 residues. Trimming cost V 6 bases and J 6 bases, with 15 bases left between them. Germline V lookup: CDR1 SGHNT, CDR2 YYREEE (reference sequence). The CDR3 DNA reads TGTGCCAGCACCTCGACTGGTTCGCATGGCTACACCTTC. The encoded protein is CASTSTGSHGYTF.

The V gene is TRBV5-6, the J gene TRBJ2-5; 15 bases fit TRBD2. From germline, CDR1 is SGHDT and CDR2 YYEEEE. V trimming: 4 bases; J trimming: 5 bases; junction bases outside the gene matches: 6. The CDR3 has 16 amino acids. For the CDR3, the DNA is TGTGCCAGCAGCGGGGGACTAGCGGGAGGATGGGAGACCCAGTACTTC. Its protein is CASSGGLAGGWETQYF.

The V and J genes are TRBV29-1 and TRBJ1-2; no clear D. Germline values: CDR1 SQVTM, CDR2 ANQGSEA. Trimming shortened V by 6 bases and J by 2 bases, and 7 bases separated the two germline ends. This CDR3 is 11 amino acids long. CDR3 sequence (DNA): TGCAGCGTGCCAAAGAACTATGGCTACACCTTC. Protein: CSVPKNYGYTF.

The genes are TRBV30 and TRBJ1-2; TRBD1 matches at 9 bases. The germline CDR1 and CDR2 sequences are GTSNPN and SVGIG (reference sequence). The CDR3 extends over 17 amino acids. Losses at the gene ends were 3 bases for V and 1 base for J; bases not matched to a gene: 12. This CDR3 is CAWRTGTGIPHNYGYTF. CDR3 coding DNA: TGTGCCTGGAGAACCGGGACAGGGATCCCCCATAACTATGGCTACACCTTC.

This sequence joins TRBV6-1 and TRBJ2-5, with a weak D call TRBD1 (6 bases). V was clipped by 8 bases and J by 5 bases, with 15 bases between them. The CDR3 contains 13 residues. Germline V gives CDR1 MNHNS, CDR2 SASEGT. The CDR3, as DNA: TGTGCCAGCTGCCTGACAGGTTGGGAGACCCAGTACTTC. It yields the protein CASCLTGWETQYF.

This clone has only one observation. This chain joins TRBV6-5 and TRBJ2-5; 10 bases match TRBD1. J was trimmed by 4 bases and V by 4 bases; bases with no gene match: 9. Germline V CDR1 and CDR2: MNHEY, SVGAGI. The CDR3 is 16 amino acids. The CDR3 sequence is CASSCLPGQGGETQYF. CDR3 nucleotide sequence: TGTGCCAGCAGTTGCCTACCCGGACAGGGGGGAGAGACCCAGTACTTC.

The rearrangement uses TRBV18 and TRBJ2-7; no clear D. Germline V gene data show CDR1 as KGHSH and CDR2 as LQKENI. The CDR3 has 15 residues. With 3 bases removed from V and 1 base from J, the gap between germline ends came to 13 bases. For the CDR3, the DNA is TGTGCCAGCTCACCCAACCCGACACAATCCTACGAGCAGTACTTC. Amino acid sequence: CASSPNPTQSYEQYF.

The rearrangement links TRBV6-1 to TRBJ1-5; D is possibly TRBD1 (5 bases). The germline V gene has CDR1 MNHNS and CDR2 SASEGT. This CDR3 contains 14 residues. V lost 7 bases, J lost 6 bases, and 16 bases lay in between. Written as DNA, the CDR3 is TGTGCCAGCACCAAGGGGATAGGAGGTCAGCCCCAGCATTTT. This gives the protein CASTKGIGGQPQHF.

The sample holds one count of this clone. The chain combines TRBV5-6 with TRBJ1-1, with D possibly matching TRBD1 (6 bases). Germline V gene sequence: CDR1 SGHDT, CDR2 YYEEEE. This CDR3 is 17 amino acids long. V was shortened by 5 bases and J by 2 bases, with 22 bases between the two germline ends. The CDR3 here is CASRSQGWGGPNTEAFF. The DNA for the CDR3 is TGTGCCAGCAGATCCCAGGGGTGGGGAGGTCCAAACACTGAAGCTTTCTTT.

The chain links TRBV29-1 to TRBJ2-1, with TRBD1 identical over 9 bases. V lost 6 bases and J lost 6; bases outside the gene matches: 15. The CDR3 runs 16 residues. CDR1 SQVTM and CDR2 ANQGSEA come from the germline V gene. This CDR3 reads CSVLTPGQGPTNEQFF. Here the CDR3 DNA reads TGCAGCGTGCTGACGCCGGGACAGGGCCCTACCAATGAGCAGTTCTTC.

J is TRBJ2-5 and V is TRBV27; D may match TRBD1 or TRBD2 (5 bases each). Trimming pared 5 bases from V and 7 bases from J, leaving 20 bases between. This CDR3 has 15 residues. Germline assignment: CDR1 MNHEY and CDR2 SMNVEV (reference sequence). DNA for the CDR3: TGTGCCAGCAGTCCCCGGGACGTGCGATCTCCGACCCAGTACTTC. This gives the protein CASSPRDVRSPTQYF.

The chain uses TRBV6-5 and TRBJ2-5; D ambiguous. The V gene lost 6 bases and the J gene lost 2 bases, with 13 bases spanning the gap. Germline V gene sequence: CDR1 MNHEY, CDR2 SVGAGI. The CDR3 sequence is 14 residues long. The CDR3 loop reads CASRPSDDQETQYF. CDR3 DNA sequence: TGTGCCAGCAGACCTTCGGACGATCAAGAGACCCAGTACTTC.

The chain carries TRBV19 and TRBJ1-4, with D perhaps matching TRBD1 (6 bases). Deletions cut 5 bases from V and 7 bases from J, with 17 bases between. The CDR3 is 15 residues long. CDR1 LNHDA and CDR2 SQIVND come from the germline V gene (reference sequence). In nucleotides, the CDR3 is TGTGCCAGTAGTGACCTCGGGGGGCTCATTGAAAAACTGTTTTTT. It specifies CASSDLGGLIEKLFF.

The chain links TRBV28 to TRBJ1-2, with D perhaps TRBD1 (6 bases). CDR1 and CDR2 from the germline V gene are MDHEN and SYDVKM. V lost 8 bases and J 8 bases, leaving 21 bases between the germline ends. CDR3 length: 14 amino acids. Here the CDR3 reads CASGDGGPKRGYTF. CDR3 DNA: TGTGCCAGCGGGGATGGGGGCCCCAAGCGGGGCTACACCTTC.

The genes are TRBV27 and TRBJ1-3; D is unclear. V was cut by 6 bases and J by 1 base, with 16 bases left in between. Germline CDR1 is MNHEY and CDR2 is SMNVEV (reference sequence). This CDR3 has 16 amino acids. CDR3 protein: CASRGSLLVSGNTIYF. The CDR3 DNA sequence: TGTGCCAGCAGGGGCAGCCTCCTTGTTTCTGGAAACACCATATATTTT.

The chain employs TRBV25-1 and TRBJ1-1; TRBD1 matches at 12 bases. Unmatched junction bases numbered 2, after V lost 8 bases and J lost 4 bases. This CDR3 is 13 amino acids long. CDR1 and CDR2 (germline): MGHDK, SYGVNS. The CDR3 sequence: CASGTGGFTEAFF. CDR3 DNA sequence: TGTGCCAGCGGGACAGGGGGCTTCACTGAAGCTTTCTTT.

This chain joins TRBV2 and TRBJ2-3, with TRBD2 matching 11 bases. The germline CDR1 and CDR2 sequences are SNHLY and FYNNEI. V lost 7 bases to trimming and J lost 3 bases; unmatched junction nucleotides: 9. The CDR3 extends over 16 amino acids. CDR3 protein: CASKLTSGSATDTQYF. CDR3 coding DNA: TGTGCCAGCAAGTTAACTAGCGGGAGCGCAACAGATACGCAGTATTTT.

This clone appeared once. The chain has TRBV7-2 and TRBJ1-3; a possible D gene is TRBD1 (5 bases). In germline, CDR1 is SGHTA, CDR2 FQGNSA. The CDR3 length is 14 residues. Trimming pared 1 base from V and 4 bases from J, leaving 8 bases between. CDR3 in DNA: TGTGCCAGCAGCTTAGGAGGGGCCGGAAACACCATATATTTT. This sequence encodes CASSLGGAGNTIYF.